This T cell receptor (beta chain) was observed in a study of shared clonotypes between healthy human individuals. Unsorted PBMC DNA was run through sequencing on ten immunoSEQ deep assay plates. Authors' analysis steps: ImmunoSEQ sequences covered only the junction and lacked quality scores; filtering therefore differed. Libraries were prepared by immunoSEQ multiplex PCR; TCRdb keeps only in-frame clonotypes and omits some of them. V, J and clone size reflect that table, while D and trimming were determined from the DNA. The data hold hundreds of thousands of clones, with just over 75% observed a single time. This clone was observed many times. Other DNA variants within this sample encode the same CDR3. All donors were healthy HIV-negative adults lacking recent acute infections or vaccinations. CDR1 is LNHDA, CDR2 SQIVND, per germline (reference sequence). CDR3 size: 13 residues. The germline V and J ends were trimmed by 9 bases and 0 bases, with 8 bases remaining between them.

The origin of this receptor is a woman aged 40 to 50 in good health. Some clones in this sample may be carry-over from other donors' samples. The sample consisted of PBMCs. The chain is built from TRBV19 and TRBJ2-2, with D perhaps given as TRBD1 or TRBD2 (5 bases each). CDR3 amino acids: CASGAANTGELFF. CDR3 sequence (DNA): TGTGCCAGCGGGGCAGCGAACACCGGGGAGCTGTTTTTT.